This TCR beta chain was identified during a study of blood T cells in healthy people across ages. The CDR3 totals 17 residues. The germline V gene encodes CDR1 MNHEY and CDR2 SVGEGT. The V and J ends lost 7 bases and 10 bases, in that order; junction bases with no gene match: 16. Drawing of peripheral blood yielded roughly 9.8 milliliters from each donor. Primed by a sample-barcoded 5' primer and a J-beta primer mix, a second PCR proceeded for about 7 to 11 cycles. In TCRdb, the 5' RACE reads were re-called with MiXCR into one record per CDR3 protein. The sample has about 770,000 distinct CDR3 sequences, under 55% seen once.

The receptor's source is a man in his sixties in good health. The genes are TRBV6-2 or TRBV6-3 and TRBJ1-6; TRBD1 agrees at 10 bases. Sequences were obtained from blood. In nucleotides, the CDR3 is TGTGCCAGCAATCCCGGGACAGGGGTCTTTGGAAACTCACCCCTCCACTTT. Translated, it gives CASNPGTGVFGNSPLHF.